The 9 T cell receptor beta chains reported below all come from one sample, sequenced in a study of blood T cell repertoires in COVID-19. Profiling relied on immunoSEQ multiplex PCR, and the TCRdb table lists in-frame clones only, not all of them. The table includes 300,000 to 350,000 clones, about 91% detected once. The sample was peripheral blood. The receptors shown here come from a man aged 30 to 39 with COVID-19, enrolled during active disease.

The chain recombines TRBV28 with TRBJ1-5; TRBD1 agrees at 7 bases. With 5 bases clipped from V and 0 bases from J, the junction kept 13 bases outside the gene matches. This CDR3 region has 18 residues. Per germline, CDR1 MDHEN and CDR2 SYDVKM. As DNA, the CDR3 is TGTGCCAGCAGTCCCGTGGGGGACAGCTTCTATAGCAATCAGCCCCAGCATTTT. As protein: CASSPVGDSFYSNQPQHF.

The chain couples TRBV27 to TRBJ2-7, with 9 bases that match TRBD1. J was trimmed by 5 bases and V by 6 bases; bases with no gene match: 11. Germline V gene sequence: CDR1 MNHEY, CDR2 SMNVEV (reference sequence). The length of the CDR3 is 15 residues. This CDR3 reads CASREENRGLDEQYF. The DNA for the CDR3 is TGTGCCAGCAGGGAAGAAAACAGGGGGCTGGACGAGCAGTACTTC.

CDR3 sequence: CASSPRPPGTEKLFF. Here the CDR3 DNA reads TGTGCCAGTAGTCCCCGGCCCCCAGGTACTGAAAAACTGTTTTTT. The rearrangement joins TRBV19 to TRBJ1-4; D unclear. CDR3 length: 15 amino acids. V shed 5 bases and J shed 7 bases, with 17 bases lying between them. Germline values: CDR1 LNHDA, CDR2 SQIVND (reference sequence).

The chain recombines TRBV19 with TRBJ2-1, with 11 positions matching TRBD1. V gave up 8 bases and J gave up 7 bases; unmatched junction bases: 4. This CDR3 is 13 amino acids long. Germline CDR1 reads LNHDA; CDR2 reads SQIVND (reference sequence). The CDR3: CASGTGGFNEQFF. In DNA, the CDR3 is TGTGCCAGTGGGACAGGGGGTTTTAATGAGCAGTTCTTC.

This clone was observed a handful of times. The DNA of the CDR3 is TGTGCCAGCAGCCAAGATGGGGGGGTCTCCTACGAGCAGTACTTC. Amino acids: CASSQDGGVSYEQYF. The chain employs TRBV4-2 and TRBJ2-7; 7 bases match TRBD2. The germline CDR1 and CDR2 sequences are LGHNA and YNFKEQ. The CDR3 extends over 15 amino acids. Unmatched junction bases numbered 2, after V lost 0 bases and J lost 0 bases.

The V and J genes are TRBV28 and TRBJ1-4; D might be TRBD1 (6 bases). In germline, CDR1 is MDHEN, CDR2 SYDVKM. Between the trimmed V and J ends, which lost 2 bases and 8 bases, there was a span of 12 bases. The CDR3 spans 14 residues. CDR3 sequence: CASSLAGAREKLFF. CDR3 nucleotides: TGTGCCAGCAGTTTAGCGGGGGCGCGGGAAAAACTGTTTTTT.

The chain joins TRBV21-1 to TRBJ2-1; whether TRBD2, the table's D call, matches the DNA was not checked. TRBV21-1 is tagged as a pseudogene. The CDR3 is 16 residues long. The CDR3 spells CASSNLPSGSFHEQFF. CDR3 in DNA: TGTGCCAGCAGCAATCTCCCTAGCGGGAGTTTCCATGAGCAGTTCTTC.

The chain has TRBV6-2 or TRBV6-3 and TRBJ1-5; D not certain. CDR3 length equals 18 residues. V lost 0 bases, J lost 3 bases, and 18 bases lay in between. CDR1 is MNHEY and CDR2 is SVGEGT in the germline V gene. Here the CDR3 reads CASSYSLAGSLINQPQHF. The CDR3 region has the DNA TGTGCCAGCAGTTACTCTCTTGCCGGTTCCCTCATCAATCAGCCCCAGCATTTT.

The chain links TRBV5-4 to TRBJ2-7; the D is unclear. V lost 4 bases and J 2 bases, leaving 10 bases between the germline ends. The CDR3 length is 13 residues. In germline, CDR1 is SGHNT, CDR2 YYREEE (reference sequence). The CDR3 DNA reads as TGTGCCAGCAGCGAGCCTTCTACCTACGAGCAGTACTTC. Amino acid sequence: CASSEPSTYEQYF.